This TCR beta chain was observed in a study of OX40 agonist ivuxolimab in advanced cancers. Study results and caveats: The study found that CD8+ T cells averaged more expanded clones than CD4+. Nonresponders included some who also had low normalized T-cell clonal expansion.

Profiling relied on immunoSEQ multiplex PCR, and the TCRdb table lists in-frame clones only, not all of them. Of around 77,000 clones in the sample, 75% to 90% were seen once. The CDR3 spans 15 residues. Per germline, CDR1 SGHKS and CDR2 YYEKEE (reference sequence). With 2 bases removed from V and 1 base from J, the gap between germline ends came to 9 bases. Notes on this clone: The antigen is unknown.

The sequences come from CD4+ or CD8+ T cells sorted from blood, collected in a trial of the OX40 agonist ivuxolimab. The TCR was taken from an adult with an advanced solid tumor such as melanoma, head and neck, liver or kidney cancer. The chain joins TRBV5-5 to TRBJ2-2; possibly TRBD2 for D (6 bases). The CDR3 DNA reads TGTGCCAGCAGCTTCGCGGGGATGAACACCGGGGAGCTGTTTTTT. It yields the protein CASSFAGMNTGELFF.